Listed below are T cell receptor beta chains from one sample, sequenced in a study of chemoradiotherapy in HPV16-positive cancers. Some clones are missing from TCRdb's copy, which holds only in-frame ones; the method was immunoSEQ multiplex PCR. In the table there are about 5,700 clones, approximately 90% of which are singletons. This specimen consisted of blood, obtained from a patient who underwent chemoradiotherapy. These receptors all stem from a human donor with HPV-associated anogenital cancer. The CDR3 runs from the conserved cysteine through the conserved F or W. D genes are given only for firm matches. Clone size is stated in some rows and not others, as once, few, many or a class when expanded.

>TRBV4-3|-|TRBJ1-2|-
TGCGCCAGCAGCCAACTCCACAACAACTATGGCTACACCTTC
CASSQLHNNYGYTF
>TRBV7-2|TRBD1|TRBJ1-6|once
TGTGCCAGCAGCCGACAGGGCGGTTGGGGTTCACCCCTCCACTTT
CASSRQGGWGSPLHF
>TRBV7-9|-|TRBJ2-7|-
TGTGCCAGCAGCTTAGCGGCCTCCTACGAGCAGTACTTC
CASSLAASYEQYF
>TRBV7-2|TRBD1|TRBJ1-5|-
TGTGCCAGCAGCCAGGGACAGACAAACCAGCCCCAGCATTTT
CASSQGQTNQPQHF
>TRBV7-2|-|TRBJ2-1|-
TGTGCCAGCAGCTTAGCGCGGTCAGCGCTCACCTACAATGAGCAGTTCTTC
CASSLARSALTYNEQFF
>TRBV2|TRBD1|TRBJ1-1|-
TGTGCCAGCAGAGGGACAGAGAACACTGAAGCTTTCTTT
CASRGTENTEAFF
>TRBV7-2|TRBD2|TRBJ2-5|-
TGTGCCAGCAGCCCCAGGGGTAGCGGGGTTGAGACCCAGTACTTC
CASSPRGSGVETQYF
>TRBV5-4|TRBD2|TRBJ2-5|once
TGTGCCAGCAGCTTGCGGCGGACTAGCGGGGGAGCTCCCCAAGAGACCCAGTACTTC
CASSLRRTSGGAPQETQYF
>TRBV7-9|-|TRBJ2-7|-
TGTGCCAGCAGCTTAGCCGTAGCTAGCTACGAGCAGTACTTC
CASSLAVASYEQYF
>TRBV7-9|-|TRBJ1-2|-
TGTGCCAGCAGCCAGGACGGCTATGGCTACACCTTC
CASSQDGYGYTF
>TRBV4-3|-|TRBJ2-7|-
TGCGCCAGCAGCCAAGTGAGGGAGACCTACGAGCAGTACTTC
CASSQVRETYEQYF
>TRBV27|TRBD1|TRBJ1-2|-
TGTGCCAGCAGTTCTGCCGGGACAGCTCCCGGGGGCTACACCTTC
CASSSAGTAPGGYTF
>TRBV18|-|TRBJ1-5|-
TGTGCCAGCTCACCTATTAGGGGAGAGCATCAGCCCCAGCATTTT
CASSPIRGEHQPQHF
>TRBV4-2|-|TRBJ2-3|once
TGTGCCAGCAGCCCCCGAGTTGAAGATACGCAGTATTTT
CASSPRVEDTQYF
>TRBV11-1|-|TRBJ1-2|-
TGTGCCAGCAGCATACAGTCTAACTATGGCTACACCTTC
CASSIQSNYGYTF
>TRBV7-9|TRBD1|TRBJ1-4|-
TGTGCCAGCAGCAAAGGGGTGACAGGGGCTAATGAAAAACTGTTTTTT
CASSKGVTGANEKLFF
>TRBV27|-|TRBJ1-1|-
TGTGCCAGCAGTTTATCGGTTTTGGACACAGGGAGGAGCACTGAAGCTTTCTTT
CASSLSVLDTGRSTEAFF
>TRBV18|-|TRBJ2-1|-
TGTGCCAGCTCACCCCAGAGATACAATGAGCAGTTCTTC
CASSPQRYNEQFF
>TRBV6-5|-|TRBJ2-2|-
TGTGCCAGCAGACCAAACACCGGGGAGCTGTTTTTT
CASRPNTGELFF
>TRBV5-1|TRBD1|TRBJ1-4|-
TGCGCCAGCAGCCCAGACAGGGGGCCCTACACTAATGAAAAACTGTTTTTT
CASSPDRGPYTNEKLFF
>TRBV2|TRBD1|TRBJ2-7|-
TGTGCCAGCAGCCGGACAGGGAAGGGCTACGAGCAGTACTTC
CASSRTGKGYEQYF
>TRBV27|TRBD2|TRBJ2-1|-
TGTGCCACCACCCCAGAGGCTAGCGGGGGGTATGAGCAGTTCTTC
CATTPEASGGYEQFF
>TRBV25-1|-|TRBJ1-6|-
TGTGCCAGCAGTGTAGACATCTACAATTCACCCCTCCACTTT
CASSVDIYNSPLHF
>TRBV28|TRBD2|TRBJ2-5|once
TGTGCCAGCAGTTTAGGAATAGCGGGTACCCAAGAGACCCAGTACTTC
CASSLGIAGTQETQYF
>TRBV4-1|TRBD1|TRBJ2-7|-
TGCGCCAGCAGCCAAGAGGTCGGGACAGGGATCGAGCAGTACTTC
CASSQEVGTGIEQYF
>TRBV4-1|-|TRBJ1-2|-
TGCGCCAGCAGCAGGTACAGAGACACCAACTATGGCTACACCTTC
CASSRYRDTNYGYTF
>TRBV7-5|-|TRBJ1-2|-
TGTGTCAGAAGCCGAGGGAGTCGCCGATATGGCTACACCTTC
CVRSRGSRRYGYTF
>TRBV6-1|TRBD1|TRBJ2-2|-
TGTGCCAGCAGTGAGCTGACAGGGACGGGCACCGGGGAGCTGTTTTTT
CASSELTGTGTGELFF
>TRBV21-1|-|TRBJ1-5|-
TGTGCCAGCACAAATGACACCCCTAGCAATCAGCCCCAGCATTTT
CASTNDTPSNQPQHF
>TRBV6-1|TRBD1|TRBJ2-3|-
TGTGCCAGCAGCGTCGGACAGGGGTTCACAGATACGCAGTATTTT
CASSVGQGFTDTQYF
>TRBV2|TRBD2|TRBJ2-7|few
TGTGCCAGCAGGGGGACTAGCGGCTATTACGAGCAGTACTTC
CASRGTSGYYEQYF
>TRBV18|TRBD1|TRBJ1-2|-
TGTGCCAGCTCACCCGCGACAGGGGTCGGACATGGCTACACCTTC
CASSPATGVGHGYTF
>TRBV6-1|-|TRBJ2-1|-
TGTGCCAGCAGTGAAGGCCGGGACTACAATGAGCAGTTCTTC
CASSEGRDYNEQFF
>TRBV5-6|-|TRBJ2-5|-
TGTGCCAGCAGCTTAGGGCTCCAAGAGACCCAGTACTTC
CASSLGLQETQYF
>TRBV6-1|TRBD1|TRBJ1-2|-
TGTGCCAGCAGTGAAACAGGGGGCGCCGGCTATGGCTACACCTTC
CASSETGGAGYGYTF
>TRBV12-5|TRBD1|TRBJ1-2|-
TGTGCTAGTGGTTTAGACAGGGAATTGAATGGCTACACCTTC
CASGLDRELNGYTF
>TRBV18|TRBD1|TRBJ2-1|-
TGTGCCAGCTCACTCCGACAGGGGGCGCGGAATGAGCAGTTCTTC
CASSLRQGARNEQFF
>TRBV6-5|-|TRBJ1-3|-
TGTGCCAGCAGTAATACAGGGTTAGCTGGAAACACCATATATTTT
CASSNTGLAGNTIYF
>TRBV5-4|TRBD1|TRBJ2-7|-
TGTGCCAGCAGCAGAGGACAGGGTGTGTACGAGCAGTACTTC
CASSRGQGVYEQYF
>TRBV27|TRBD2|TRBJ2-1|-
TGTGCCAGCAGTTCCCTCACAGCGGGGAAGTACGACAATGAGCAGTTCTTC
CASSSLTAGKYDNEQFF
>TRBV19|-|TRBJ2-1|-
TGTGCCAGTAAGGGACTGGACTCTTCAGCGGAGCAGTTCTTC
CASKGLDSSAEQFF
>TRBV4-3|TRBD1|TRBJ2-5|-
TGCGCCAGCAGCTGGGGACAGGGAGAGACCCAGTACTTC
CASSWGQGETQYF
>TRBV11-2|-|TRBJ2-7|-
TGTGCCAGCAGCCGCCGAGGGGACGAGCAGTACTTC
CASSRRGDEQYF
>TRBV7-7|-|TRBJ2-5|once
TGTGCCAGCAGCCCGGTGGTAGGGACCCAGTACTTC
CASSPVVGTQYF
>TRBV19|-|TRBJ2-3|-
TGTGCCAGTAGTATGAAGTCAGGGCAGTTCACAGATACGCAGTATTTT
CASSMKSGQFTDTQYF
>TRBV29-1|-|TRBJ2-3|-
TGCAGCGTTGACTCAGGAAGTTCCCCGCAGTATTTT
CSVDSGSSPQYF
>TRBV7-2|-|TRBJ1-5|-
TGTGCCAGCAGCACCCGCCCCAATCAGCCCCAGCATTTT
CASSTRPNQPQHF
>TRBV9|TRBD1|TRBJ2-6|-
TGTGCCAGCAGCGCGAGGACAGGGCCTCAAACTGGGGCCAACGTCCTGACTTTC
CASSARTGPQTGANVLTF
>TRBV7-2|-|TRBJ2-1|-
TGTGCCAGCAGCTCGACTAGAGCTAACAATGAGCAGTTCTTC
CASSSTRANNEQFF
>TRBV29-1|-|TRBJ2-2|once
TGCAGCGTCGCCCCGGCAGGGCAGGTCCCCGGGGAGCTGTTTTTT
CSVAPAGQVPGELFF
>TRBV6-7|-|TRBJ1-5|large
TGTGCCAGCAGTTACAGCCGGGGTTTCCAGCCCCAGCATTTT
CASSYSRGFQPQHF
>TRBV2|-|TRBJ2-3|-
TGTGCCAGCAGACAGGTTGCAGATACGCAGTATTTT
CASRQVADTQYF
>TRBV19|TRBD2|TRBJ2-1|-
TGTGCCAGTAACATGGCTAGCGGGACCTACAATGAGCAGTTCTTC
CASNMASGTYNEQFF
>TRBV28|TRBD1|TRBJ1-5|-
TGTGCCAGCAGTTCGGGACAGGTCGGGCAGCCCCAGCATTTT
CASSSGQVGQPQHF
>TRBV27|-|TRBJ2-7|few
TGTGCCAGCGGTCCTACCCTAGCCGGCGAGCAGTACTTC
CASGPTLAGEQYF
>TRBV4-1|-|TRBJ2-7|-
TGCGCCAGCAGCCGACCGGGGACACAACGATCCTACGAGCAGTACTTC
CASSRPGTQRSYEQYF
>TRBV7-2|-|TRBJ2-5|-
TGTGCCAGCAGCCGGGGGGAGACCCAGTACTTC
CASSRGETQYF
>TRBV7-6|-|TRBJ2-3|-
TGTGCCAGCAGCCCCGAGGCAGGGGTTAGGAGCACAGATACGCAGTATTTT
CASSPEAGVRSTDTQYF
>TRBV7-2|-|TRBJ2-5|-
TGTGCCAGCAGCTCCTCGGGGCGGGTATATGAGACCCAGTACTTC
CASSSSGRVYETQYF